The present TCR beta chain was sequenced within a study of Graves' ophthalmopathy and Graves' hyperthyroidism (dated by TCRdb to 2017 to 2018). Regarding the research as a whole: Peripheral blood was collected at initial diagnosis, before any treatment. TCR beta repertoire signatures were used to distinguish Graves' ophthalmopathy from Graves' hyperthyroidism and to predict progression to ophthalmopathy. In total, around 140 blood samples were TCR-sequenced: fewer than 50 ophthalmopathy, approximately 80 hyperthyroidism and approximately 17 hyperthyroidism-to-ophthalmopathy patients. To explore V-J signatures that distinguish ophthalmopathy from hyperthyroidism, a discovery set of about a hundred patients was enrolled, made up of 40 to 45 with ophthalmopathy and roughly 57 with stable hyperthyroidism. An independent validation cohort comprised roughly 20 hyperthyroidism patients and roughly 15 patients who later progressed from hyperthyroidism to ophthalmopathy. T-cell repertoires of thyroid tissue and blood were compared in about 6 hyperthyroidism patients. Following sample collection, hyperthyroidism patients were given methimazole at a starting dose of 30 mg daily, and ophthalmopathy patients were given high-dose intravenous methylprednisolone. For training and testing, the 100 or so patients in the discovery cohort were randomly divided in a 7:3 ratio.

Sequences MGHRA (CDR1) and YSYEKL (CDR2) are obtained from the germline V gene. From the cysteine through the phenylalanine, the CDR3 covers 16 amino acids. Kept here is only the CDR3 DNA, which spans 48 bases and is read in frame from base 1. TCR beta CDR3 regions were amplified from RNA transcripts for repertoire sequencing. The first round was an RT-PCR using HTBI primers with the Qiagen OneStep RT-PCR kit, and this first round was followed by a second-round multiplex PCR, then size selection and purification. Sequencing of the libraries was carried out on an Illumina HiSeq2000 in paired-end mode with 100 bp reads. Processing in the source paper ran as follows. SOAPnuke was used to process the reads, removing any read that contained adapters or uncalled bases, had a mean Phred below 15, or lacked an exact match to the constant primer or identifier. COPE v1.2.5 was used to merge high-quality paired reads. Each unique nucleotide sequence was treated as a clonotype, and MiTCR v1.1 was used to align the clonotypes to the IMGT TRB V, D and J references. The analysis was limited to V-J combinations with a frequency above 0.0001, which together covered 99.2% of the repertoires. A TCR clonal expansion and chaos score per V-J combination was defined as the ratio of F50 clonal expansion to chaos observed in the TCRdist matrix. Welch's t-statistics and random forest were used to reduce the features to roughly 14 V-J combinations, which were then used as input to a naive Bayes classifier. The similarity between thyroid and blood repertoires was quantified using the Morisita-Horn index. The raw public reads went through TCRdb reprocessing: fastp at Q25, MiXCR clone calling, in-frame beta chains kept. When rows share a CDR3 protein, they turn into one entry using the most common DNA and genes. The V and J calls were not made by the authors but by TCRdb's processing. Within this sample are approximately 480,000 distinct CDR3 sequences, with approximately 15% of them counted one time only. The ten largest account for over 8% of the sample.

In regard to this clonotype: Which antigen it targets is not known. At one of its ends the junction is not consistent with the germline gene, which may arise from a read error.

The study at large found these results: Ophthalmopathy was separated from stable hyperthyroidism by the 13-signature model with about 90% sensitivity and approximately 84% specificity in cross-validation and with 80%/75% in the test set. No statistical method was used to set the sample size in advance, and the investigators knew which group each participant was assigned to. Most expanded thyroid clonotypes with a frequency above 0.001 also appeared in blood, which suggests that blood repertoires may reflect the immune response in the thyroid. In validation, the model predicted ophthalmopathy progression with about 71% sensitivity and roughly 72% specificity; 12 predicted patients were CT-confirmed with GO in a median of about 6.2 months.

The ophthalmopathy patients had moderately to severely active disease, with a Clinical Activity Score of 3 or higher, a NOSPECS grade of 4 or higher, and a disease duration of less than 3 months. Patients with other autoimmune diseases, uncontrolled infections, pregnancy or lactation were excluded. Diagnosis was based on clinical symptoms, serum thyroxine, TRAb, thyroid ultrasound and orbital computed tomography. PBMCs were isolated from 10 ml of fresh peripheral blood by Ficoll-Paque density gradient centrifugation. Trizol reagent was used to extract the total RNA, and its quality was then checked on an Agilent 2100 Bioanalyzer.

The material sequenced was blood. The receptor comes from a woman in her twenties or thirties with Graves' ophthalmopathy. Donor details come from another sample of the same person, matched by shared clones. The chain was built from TRBV4-1 and TRBJ2-2; a tentative D call is TRBD2 (6 bases match). The CDR3: CASRLRALGNTGGLFF. The DNA is TGCGCCAGCAGACTGCGGGCCCTAGGGAACACCGGGGGGCTGTTTTTT.